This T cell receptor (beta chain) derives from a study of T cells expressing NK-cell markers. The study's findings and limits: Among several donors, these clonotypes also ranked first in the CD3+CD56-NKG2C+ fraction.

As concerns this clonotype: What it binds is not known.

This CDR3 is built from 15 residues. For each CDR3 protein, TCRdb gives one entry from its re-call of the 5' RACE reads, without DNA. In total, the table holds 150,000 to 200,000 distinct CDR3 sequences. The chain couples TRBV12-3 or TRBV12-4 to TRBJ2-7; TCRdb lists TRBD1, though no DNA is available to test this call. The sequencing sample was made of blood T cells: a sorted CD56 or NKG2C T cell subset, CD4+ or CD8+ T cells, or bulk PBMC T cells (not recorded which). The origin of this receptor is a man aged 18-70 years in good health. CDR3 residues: CASKPPGQGSYEQYF.